The source of this T cell receptor (beta chain) is a study of identical twins. In TCRdb, the 5' RACE reads were re-called with MiXCR into one record per CDR3 protein. The repertoire holds approximately 280,000 distinct CDR3 sequences, with under 9.5% as singletons. V gave up 1 base and J gave up 3 bases, with 7 bases separating them. This CDR3 is built from 13 residues. Germline values: CDR1 SGDLS, CDR2 YYNGEE. The same data also went into a second study, on yellow fever vaccine responses in identical twins. That paper notes: Twins' vaccine T cell responses reportedly seemed partly convergent and partly personalized.

The sequence came from a woman under 30 in good health. The specimen was memory (CD45RO+) T cells sorted from blood. The chain carries TRBV9 and TRBJ1-1; D is unclear. Written as DNA, the CDR3 is TGTGCCAGCAGCGTATCACGGGACACTGAAGCTTTCTTT. It encodes CASSVSRDTEAFF.